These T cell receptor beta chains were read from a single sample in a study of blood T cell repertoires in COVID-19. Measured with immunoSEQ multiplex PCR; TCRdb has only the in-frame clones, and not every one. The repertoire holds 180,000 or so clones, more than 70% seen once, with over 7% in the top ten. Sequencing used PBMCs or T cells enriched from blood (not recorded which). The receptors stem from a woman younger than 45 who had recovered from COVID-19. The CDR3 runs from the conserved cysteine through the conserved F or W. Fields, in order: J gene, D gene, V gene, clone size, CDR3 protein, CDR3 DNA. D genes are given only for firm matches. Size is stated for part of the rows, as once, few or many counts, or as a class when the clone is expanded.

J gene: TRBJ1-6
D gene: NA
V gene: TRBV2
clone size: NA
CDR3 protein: CASRTTGPNSPLHF
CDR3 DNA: TGTGCCAGCAGAACGACAGGTCCTAATTCACCCCTCCACTTT

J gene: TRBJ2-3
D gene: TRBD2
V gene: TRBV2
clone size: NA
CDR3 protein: CASSDGLAGGPTDTQYF
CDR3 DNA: TGTGCCAGCAGTGATGGACTAGCGGGAGGGCCGACAGATACGCAGTATTTT

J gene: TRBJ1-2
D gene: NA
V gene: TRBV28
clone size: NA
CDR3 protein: CASSFSLGGTGYTF
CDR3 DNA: TGTGCCAGCAGTTTTAGCTTGGGGGGAACGGGCTACACCTTC

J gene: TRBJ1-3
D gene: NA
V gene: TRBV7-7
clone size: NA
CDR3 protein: CASSAGPQGGNTIYF
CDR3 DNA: TGTGCTAGCAGCGCGGGCCCTCAGGGGGGAAACACCATATATTTT

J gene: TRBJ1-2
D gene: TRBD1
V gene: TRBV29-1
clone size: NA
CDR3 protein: CSVEGQAGERYGYTF
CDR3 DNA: TGCAGCGTAGAGGGACAGGCTGGGGAACGCTATGGCTACACCTTC

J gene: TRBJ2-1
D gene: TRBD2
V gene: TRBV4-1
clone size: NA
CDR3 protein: CASSQGLLAGVHNEQFF
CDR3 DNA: TGCGCCAGCAGCCAAGGCCTCTTAGCGGGAGTGCACAATGAGCAGTTCTTC

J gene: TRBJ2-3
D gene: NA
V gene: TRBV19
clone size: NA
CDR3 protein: CASSLTLGPDTQYF
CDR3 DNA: TGTGCCAGTAGTCTTACCCTGGGCCCTGATACGCAGTATTTT

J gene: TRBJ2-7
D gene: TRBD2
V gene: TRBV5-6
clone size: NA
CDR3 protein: CASIGTSGGYEQYF
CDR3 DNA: TGTGCCAGCATCGGGACTAGCGGTGGCTACGAGCAGTACTTC

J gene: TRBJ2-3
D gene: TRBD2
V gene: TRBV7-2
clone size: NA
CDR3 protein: CASSLARGRASDTQYF
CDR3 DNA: TGTGCCAGCAGCTTAGCACGCGGGAGGGCCTCAGATACGCAGTATTTT

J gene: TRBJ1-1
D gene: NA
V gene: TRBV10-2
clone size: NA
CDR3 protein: CASSESGHGTEAFF
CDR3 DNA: TGCGCCAGCAGTGAATCAGGGCACGGCACTGAAGCTTTCTTT

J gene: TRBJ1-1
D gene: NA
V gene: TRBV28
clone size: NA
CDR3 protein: CASSSTGQGRTEAFF
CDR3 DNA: TGTGCCAGCAGTTCCACAGGGCAAGGTAGGACTGAAGCTTTCTTT

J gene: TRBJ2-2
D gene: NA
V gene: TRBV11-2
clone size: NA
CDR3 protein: CASSSQPGDLGELFF
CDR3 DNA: TGTGCCAGCAGCTCCCAACCGGGGGACTTGGGGGAGCTGTTTTTT

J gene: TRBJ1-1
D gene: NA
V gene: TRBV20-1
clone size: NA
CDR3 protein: CSASHRTMNTEAFF
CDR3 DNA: TGCAGTGCTAGTCACCGGACAATGAACACTGAAGCTTTCTTT

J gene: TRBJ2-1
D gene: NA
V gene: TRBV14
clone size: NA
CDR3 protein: CASSQKTLTDYNEQFF
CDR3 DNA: TGTGCCAGCAGCCAAAAGACGCTAACAGATTACAATGAGCAGTTCTTC

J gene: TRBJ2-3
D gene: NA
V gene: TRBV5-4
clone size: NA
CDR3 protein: CASSLEGTRVDTQYF
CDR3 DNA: TGTGCCAGCAGCCTGGAGGGAACTAGGGTCGATACGCAGTATTTT

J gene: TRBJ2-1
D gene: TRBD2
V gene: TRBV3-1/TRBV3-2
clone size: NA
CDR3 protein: CASSSRTSGNNEQFF
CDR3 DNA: TGTGCCAGCAGCTCGAGGACTAGCGGCAACAATGAGCAGTTCTTC

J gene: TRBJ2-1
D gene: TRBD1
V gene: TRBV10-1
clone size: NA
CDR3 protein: CASSRDRVSYNEQFF
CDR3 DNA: TGCGCCAGCAGCCGCGACAGGGTGTCCTACAATGAGCAGTTCTTC

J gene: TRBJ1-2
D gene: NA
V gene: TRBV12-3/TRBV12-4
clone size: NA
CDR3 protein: CASSTRGGYTF
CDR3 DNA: TGTGCCAGCAGTACCCGGGGTGGCTACACCTTC

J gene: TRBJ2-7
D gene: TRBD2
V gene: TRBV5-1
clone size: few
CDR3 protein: CASSPVLAGASYEQYF
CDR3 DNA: TGCGCCAGCAGCCCCGTTCTAGCGGGTGCCTCCTACGAGCAGTACTTC

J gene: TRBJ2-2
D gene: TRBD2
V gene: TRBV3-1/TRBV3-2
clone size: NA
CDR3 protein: CASSQGGLAGSGELFF
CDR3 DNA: TGTGCCAGCAGCCAAGGGGGACTAGCGGGATCTGGGGAGCTGTTTTTT

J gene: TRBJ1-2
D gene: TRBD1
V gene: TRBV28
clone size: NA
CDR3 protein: CASATRGTGFYGYTF
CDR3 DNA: TGTGCCAGCGCCACACGGGGGACAGGGTTTTATGGCTACACCTTC

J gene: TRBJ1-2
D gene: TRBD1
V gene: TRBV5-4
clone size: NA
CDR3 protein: CASSWTGGVYGYTF
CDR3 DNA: TGTGCCAGCAGCTGGACAGGGGGCGTTTATGGCTACACCTTC